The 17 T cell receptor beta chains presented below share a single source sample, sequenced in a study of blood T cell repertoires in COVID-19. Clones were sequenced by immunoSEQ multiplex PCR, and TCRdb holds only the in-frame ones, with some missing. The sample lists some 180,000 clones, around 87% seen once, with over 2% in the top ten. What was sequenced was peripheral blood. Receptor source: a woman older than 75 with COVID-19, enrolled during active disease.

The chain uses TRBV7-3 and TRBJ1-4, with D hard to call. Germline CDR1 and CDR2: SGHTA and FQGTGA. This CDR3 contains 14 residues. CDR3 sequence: CTLRARETNEKLFF. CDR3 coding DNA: TGTACCCTGAGGGCGAGGGAAACTAATGAAAAACTGTTTTTT.

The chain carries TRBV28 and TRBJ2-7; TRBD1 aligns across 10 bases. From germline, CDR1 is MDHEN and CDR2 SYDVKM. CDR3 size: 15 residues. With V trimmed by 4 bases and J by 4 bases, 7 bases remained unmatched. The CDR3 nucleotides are TGTGCCAGCAGTTGGGGACAGGGGTTAGGTTACGAGCAGTACTTC. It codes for CASSWGQGLGYEQYF. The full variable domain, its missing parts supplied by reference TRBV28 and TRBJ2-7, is DVKVTQSSRYLVKRTGEKVFLECVQDMDHENMFWYRQDPGLGLRLIYFSYDVKMKEKGDIPEGYSVSREKKERFSLILESASTNQTSMYLCASSWGQGLGYEQYFGPGTRLTVT.

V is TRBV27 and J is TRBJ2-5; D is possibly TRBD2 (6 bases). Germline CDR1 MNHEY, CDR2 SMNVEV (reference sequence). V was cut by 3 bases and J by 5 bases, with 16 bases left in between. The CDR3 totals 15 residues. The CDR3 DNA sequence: TGTGCCAGCAGTTTCGCCCCCGCGGGGATGGAGACCCAGTACTTC. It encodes CASSFAPAGMETQYF.

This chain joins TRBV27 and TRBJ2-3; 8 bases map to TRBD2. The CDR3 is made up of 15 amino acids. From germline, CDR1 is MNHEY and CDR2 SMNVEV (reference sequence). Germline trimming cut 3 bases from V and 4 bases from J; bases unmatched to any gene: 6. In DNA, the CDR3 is TGTGCCAGCAGTTTGAGCGGGAGAGGGGCAGATACGCAGTATTTT. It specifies CASSLSGRGADTQYF.

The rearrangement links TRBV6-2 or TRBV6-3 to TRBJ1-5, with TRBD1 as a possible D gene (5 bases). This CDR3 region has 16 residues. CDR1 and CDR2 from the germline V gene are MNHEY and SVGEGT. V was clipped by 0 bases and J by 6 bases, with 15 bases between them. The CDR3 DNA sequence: TGTGCCAGCAGTTACTCAGGGGTAGGTCCGAGTCAGCCCCAGCATTTT. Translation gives CASSYSGVGPSQPQHF.

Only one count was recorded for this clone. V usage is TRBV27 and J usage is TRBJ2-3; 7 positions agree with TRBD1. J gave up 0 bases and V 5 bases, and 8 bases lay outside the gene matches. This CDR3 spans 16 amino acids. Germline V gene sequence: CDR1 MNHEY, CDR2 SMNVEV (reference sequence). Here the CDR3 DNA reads TGTGCCAGCAGTACCAGACAGGGATCGAGCACAGATACGCAGTATTTT. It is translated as CASSTRQGSSTDTQYF.

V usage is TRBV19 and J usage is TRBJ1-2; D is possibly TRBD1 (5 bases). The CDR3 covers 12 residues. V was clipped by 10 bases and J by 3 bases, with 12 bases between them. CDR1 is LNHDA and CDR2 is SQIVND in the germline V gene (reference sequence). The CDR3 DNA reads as TGTGCCACTAACGGGGGACACTATGGCTACACCTTC. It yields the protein CATNGGHYGYTF.

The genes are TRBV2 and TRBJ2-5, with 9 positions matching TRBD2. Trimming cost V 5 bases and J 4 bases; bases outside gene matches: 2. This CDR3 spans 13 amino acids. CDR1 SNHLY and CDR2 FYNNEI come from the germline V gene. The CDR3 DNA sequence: TGTGCCAGCAGTATACTAGCGGGAGAGACCCAGTACTTC. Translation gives CASSILAGETQYF.

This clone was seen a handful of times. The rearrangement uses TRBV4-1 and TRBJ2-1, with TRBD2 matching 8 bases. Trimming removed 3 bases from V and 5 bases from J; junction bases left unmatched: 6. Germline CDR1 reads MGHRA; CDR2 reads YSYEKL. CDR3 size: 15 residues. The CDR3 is CASSQLAGSNNEQFF. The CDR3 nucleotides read TGCGCCAGCAGCCAGTTAGCGGGATCTAACAATGAGCAGTTCTTC.

The CDR3, as DNA: TGTGCCAGCTCACCAATGGTAGCGGGGGACACAGATACGCAGTATTTT. This codes for CASSPMVAGDTDTQYF. The V and J genes are TRBV18 and TRBJ2-3; 9 bases map to TRBD2. V dropped 2 bases and J dropped 2; count of bases not matched to a gene: 5. Germline CDR1 KGHSH, CDR2 LQKENI. The CDR3 has 16 residues.

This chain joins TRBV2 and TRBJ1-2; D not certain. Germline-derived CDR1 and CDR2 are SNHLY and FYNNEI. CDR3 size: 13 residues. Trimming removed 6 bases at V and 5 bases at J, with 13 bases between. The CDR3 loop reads CASRLDYLYGYTF. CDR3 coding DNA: TGTGCCAGCAGACTGGACTACCTATATGGCTACACCTTC.

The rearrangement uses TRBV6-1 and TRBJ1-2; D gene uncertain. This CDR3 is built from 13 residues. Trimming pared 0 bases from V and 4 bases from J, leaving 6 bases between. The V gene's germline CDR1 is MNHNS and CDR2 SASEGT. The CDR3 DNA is TGTGCCAGCAGTGAAGCAGGGAGCTATGGCTACACCTTC. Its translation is CASSEAGSYGYTF.

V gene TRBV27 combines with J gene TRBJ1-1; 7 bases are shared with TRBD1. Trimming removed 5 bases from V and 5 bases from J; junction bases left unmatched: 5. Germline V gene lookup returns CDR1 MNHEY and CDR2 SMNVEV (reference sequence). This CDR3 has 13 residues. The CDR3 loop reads CASSINRGTEAFF. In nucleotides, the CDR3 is TGTGCCAGCAGTATAAACAGGGGTACTGAAGCTTTCTTT.

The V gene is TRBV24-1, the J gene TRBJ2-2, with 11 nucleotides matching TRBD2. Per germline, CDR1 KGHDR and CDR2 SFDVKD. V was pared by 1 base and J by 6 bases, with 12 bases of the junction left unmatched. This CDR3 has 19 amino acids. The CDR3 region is CATSDFRSGRAGLSGELFF. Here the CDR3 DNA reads TGTGCCACCAGTGATTTCCGTAGCGGGAGGGCCGGGTTGTCCGGGGAGCTGTTTTTT.

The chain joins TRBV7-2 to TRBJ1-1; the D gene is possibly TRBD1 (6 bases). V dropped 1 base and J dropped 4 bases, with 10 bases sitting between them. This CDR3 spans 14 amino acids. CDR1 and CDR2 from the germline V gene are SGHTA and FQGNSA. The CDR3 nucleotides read TGTGCCAGCAGCTTAGGAGGGGGGGGCACTGAAGCTTTCTTT. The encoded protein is CASSLGGGGTEAFF.

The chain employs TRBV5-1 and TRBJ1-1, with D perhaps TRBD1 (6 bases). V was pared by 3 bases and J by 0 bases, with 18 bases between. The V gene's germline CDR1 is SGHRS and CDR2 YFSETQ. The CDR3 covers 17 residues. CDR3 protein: CASSWGTRTAMNTEAFF. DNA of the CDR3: TGCGCCAGCAGCTGGGGTACTCGGACAGCGATGAACACTGAAGCTTTCTTT.

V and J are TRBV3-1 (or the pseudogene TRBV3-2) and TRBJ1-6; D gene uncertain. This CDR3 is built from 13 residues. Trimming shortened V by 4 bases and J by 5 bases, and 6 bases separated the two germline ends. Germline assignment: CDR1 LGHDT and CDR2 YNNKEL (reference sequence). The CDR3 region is CASSRGNNSPLHF. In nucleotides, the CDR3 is TGTGCCAGCAGCCGCGGGAATAATTCACCCCTCCACTTT.